The 31 T cell receptor beta chains reported below all come from one sample, sequenced in a study of T cell responses to AZD1222 COVID-19 vaccine. Sequenced by immunoSEQ multiplex PCR; TCRdb stores in-frame clones only, minus some. The table shows roughly 150,000 clones, with 70% to 90% occurring only once. Specimen: peripheral blood, collected after recovery from COVID-19. These receptors were taken from an adult who had recovered from COVID-19.

Here the CDR3 DNA reads TGTGCCAGCAGTGAAGCGACTAACACAGATACGCAGTATTTT. It is translated as CASSEATNTDTQYF. The V call is TRBV6-1, the J call TRBJ2-3; D might be TRBD2 (5 bases). The germline CDR1 and CDR2 sequences are MNHNS and SASEGT. This CDR3 has 14 residues. Deletions cut 0 bases from V and 2 bases from J, with 6 bases between.

The chain uses TRBV10-2 and TRBJ2-7, with TRBD2 matching 13 bases. Trimming removed 3 bases from V and 2 bases from J; junction bases left unmatched: 10. Germline values: CDR1 WSHSY, CDR2 SAAADI. The CDR3 extends over 18 amino acids. Here the CDR3 reads CASSDQPGLAGTTYEQYF. CDR3 DNA: TGCGCCAGCAGTGACCAACCGGGACTAGCGGGAACGACCTACGAGCAGTACTTC.

CDR3 nucleotide sequence: TGTGCCAGCAGCCCTATGGGGGGGACCCAGTACTTC. This gives the protein CASSPMGGTQYF. The V call is TRBV7-2, the J call TRBJ2-5, with D perhaps TRBD2 (6 bases). The CDR3 spans 12 residues. The germline V gene encodes CDR1 SGHTA and CDR2 FQGNSA. The V end lost 5 bases, the J end lost 7 bases, and 11 bases lay between the germline ends.

A few counts support this clone. The chain employs TRBV15 and TRBJ1-2; D not resolved. V was shortened by 2 bases and J by 4 bases, with 17 bases between the two germline ends. The V gene's germline CDR1 is LNHNV and CDR2 YYDKDF (reference sequence). This CDR3 comprises 16 residues. As DNA, the CDR3 is TGTGCCACCAGCAGACCTGGTGGCTCGGGCGGCTATGGCTACACCTTC. This sequence encodes CATSRPGGSGGYGYTF.

The rearrangement joins TRBV5-4 to TRBJ1-4, with TRBD1 as a possible D gene (6 bases). V gave up 3 bases and J gave up 4 bases, with 10 bases separating them. The germline V gene encodes CDR1 SGHNT and CDR2 YYREEE (reference sequence). The CDR3 runs to 14 residues. This CDR3 reads CASSSDRFNEKLFF. The CDR3 bases are TGTGCCAGCAGCTCTGACAGGTTTAATGAAAAACTGTTTTTT.

The count of this clone is one. The chain recombines TRBV27 with TRBJ1-1, with D uncertain. This CDR3 has 19 residues. Germline CDR1 and CDR2: MNHEY and SMNVEV (reference sequence). The V end lost 3 bases, the J end lost 5 bases, and 28 bases lay between the germline ends. CDR3 sequence (DNA): TGTGCCAGCAGTTTCCTCAGAAGCCCTCGTACTGGGAAGGAGACTGAAGCTTTCTTT. Protein sequence: CASSFLRSPRTGKETEAFF.

The chain uses TRBV7-8 and TRBJ1-2, with 8 bases lining up with TRBD1. Germline values: CDR1 SGHVS, CDR2 FQNEAQ. Unmatched junction bases numbered 6, after V lost 5 bases and J lost 4 bases. The CDR3 sequence is 14 residues long. CDR3 in DNA: TGTGCCAGCAGCCCAGGGGGCTTGGGCTATGGCTACACCTTC. As protein: CASSPGGLGYGYTF.

For the CDR3, the DNA is TGCGCCAGCAGCTTACAGGGGGCAGGCACAGATACGCAGTATTTT. Translation: CASSLQGAGTDTQYF. J is TRBJ2-3 and V is TRBV5-1, with TRBD1 identical over 9 bases. The CDR3 length is 15 residues. Germline V gene sequence: CDR1 SGHRS, CDR2 YFSETQ. Trimming removed 2 bases from V and 1 base from J; junction bases left unmatched: 2.

The chain employs TRBV4-1 and TRBJ2-1; D unresolved. The CDR3 runs 12 residues. V shed 5 bases and J shed 8 bases, with 10 bases lying between them. Germline lookup yields CDR1 MGHRA and CDR2 YSYEKL. CDR3 sequence reads: CASSEFEDEQFF. CDR3 coding DNA: TGCGCCAGCAGCGAATTCGAGGATGAGCAGTTCTTC.

The genes are TRBV28 and TRBJ2-2; 7 nucleotides align to TRBD2. The CDR3 length is 16 residues. CDR1 and CDR2 (germline): MDHEN, SYDVKM. After removal of 7 bases from V and 3 bases from J, the junction contained 11 bases not matched to a gene. The CDR3 sequence: CASIPLGGRDTGELFF. Here the CDR3 DNA reads TGTGCCAGCATACCCCTGGGCGGGAGAGACACCGGGGAGCTGTTTTTT. The full variable domain, rest sourced from reference TRBV28 and TRBJ2-2, is DVKVTQSSRYLVKRTGEKVFLECVQDMDHENMFWYRQDPGLGLRLIYFSYDVKMKEKGDIPEGYSVSREKKERFSLILESASTNQTSMYLCASIPLGGRDTGELFFGEGSRLTVL.

The chain combines TRBV11-1 with TRBJ1-2, with TRBD1 matching 7 bases. Trimming cost V 4 bases and J 5 bases; bases outside gene matches: 4. Looked up from germline, CDR1 is SGHAT and CDR2 is FQDESV (reference sequence). CDR3 length: 13 residues. CDR3 nucleotides: TGTGCCAGCAGCTCCGGGACAGAATATGGCTACACCTTC. It yields the protein CASSSGTEYGYTF.

The chain couples TRBV7-2 to TRBJ1-6, with 7 bases fitting TRBD1. The CDR3 sequence is 16 residues long. Unmatched junction bases numbered 9, after V lost 2 bases and J lost 8 bases. Germline V gives CDR1 SGHTA, CDR2 FQGNSA. CDR3 loop: CASSLSAGQEYSPLHF. CDR3 nucleotides: TGTGCCAGCAGCTTAAGTGCCGGACAGGAGTATTCACCCCTCCACTTT. Looking up the rest from reference TRBV7-2 and TRBJ1-6 gives the full variable domain: GAGVSQSPSNKVTEKGKDVELRCDPISGHTALYWYRQSLGQGLEFLIYFQGNSAPDKSGLPSDRFSAERTGGSVSTLTIQRTQQEDSAVYLCASSLSAGQEYSPLHFGNGTRLTVT.

The gene calls are TRBV5-6 and TRBJ1-5, with TRBD1 as a possible D gene (5 bases). The germline V gene encodes CDR1 SGHDT and CDR2 YYEEEE. CDR3 length: 14 amino acids. The V gene lost 1 base and the J gene lost 1 base, with 6 bases spanning the gap. CDR3 sequence: CASSLRGSNQPQHF. The CDR3 bases are TGTGCCAGCAGCTTGAGGGGAAGCAATCAGCCCCAGCATTTT.

The chain has TRBV6-5 and TRBJ2-7, with D tentatively TRBD2 (5 bases). Trimming cost V 11 bases and J 4 bases, with 12 bases left between them. Germline CDR1 and CDR2: MNHEY and SVGAGI. The CDR3 length is 11 residues. The CDR3 bases are TGTGCCTCCGCGCGGGTGTACGAGCAGTACTTC. Translation: CASARVYEQYF.

The chain recombines TRBV7-2 with TRBJ2-7; TRBD1 aligns across 7 bases. The germline gives CDR1 SGHTA, CDR2 FQGNSA. This CDR3 is built from 17 residues. After removal of 2 bases from V and 0 bases from J, the junction contained 10 bases not matched to a gene. CDR3 sequence (DNA): TGTGCCAGCAGCTTATTTACAGGGGTGGGCGGCTCCTACGAGCAGTACTTC. As protein: CASSLFTGVGGSYEQYF.

The V call is TRBV6-2 or TRBV6-3, the J call TRBJ1-5; 10 bases are shared with TRBD1. The CDR3 length is 16 residues. V shed 2 bases, J shed 3 bases, and the junction held 4 bases outside the gene matches. Per germline, CDR1 MNHEY and CDR2 SVGEGT. The CDR3 spells CASSYGGQGFNQPQHF. In nucleotides, the CDR3 is TGTGCCAGCAGTTACGGGGGACAGGGGTTCAATCAGCCCCAGCATTTT.

This clone appeared a single time. The rearrangement uses TRBV7-8 and TRBJ2-2; no clear D. The CDR3 is 15 amino acids. Trimming removed 1 base at V and 6 bases at J, with 12 bases between. Germline V gene data show CDR1 as SGHVS and CDR2 as FQNEAQ. The CDR3 DNA sequence: TGTGCCAGCAGCTTAGAAGGTAGCTCAGCCGGGGAGCTGTTTTTT. It specifies CASSLEGSSAGELFF.

This chain connects TRBV9 to TRBJ2-1, with a possible D match to TRBD2 (7 bases). Trimming removed 3 bases at V and 12 bases at J, with 13 bases between. The CDR3 runs to 12 residues. The germline gives CDR1 SGDLS, CDR2 YYNGEE. DNA of the CDR3: TGTGCCAGCAGCGCGACAGGCGGGAGGCAGTTCTTC. Protein: CASSATGGRQFF.

This rearrangement joins TRBV7-2 to TRBJ2-3; D uncertain. Per the germline V gene, CDR1 is SGHTA and CDR2 is FQGNSA. V lost 6 bases, J lost 8 bases, and 9 bases lay in between. This CDR3 has 11 amino acids. CDR3 coding DNA: TGTGCCAGCAGTTCTAAGGGTACGCAGTATTTT. Protein sequence: CASSSKGTQYF.

The gene calls are TRBV29-1 and TRBJ1-5; D is undetermined. V lost 5 bases and J lost 6, with 14 bases in between. The CDR3 has 13 residues. The V gene's germline CDR1 is SQVTM and CDR2 ANQGSEA. CDR3: CSVSEEGRQPQHF. The CDR3 DNA is TGCAGCGTTTCCGAAGAAGGGCGTCAGCCCCAGCATTTT.

Of note for this clone: The germline gene is not matched at one end of the junction; a read error may be the cause. This chain links TRBV12-5 with TRBJ2-7; D unresolved. Germline CDR1 is LGHNT and CDR2 is FRNRAP. The CDR3 is 12 amino acids. In nucleotides, the CDR3 is TGTGCTAGTGGTCCCGACCGGTACGCGCAGTACTTC. Translation: CASGPDRYAQYF.

This sequence joins TRBV6-6 and TRBJ1-5; 8 nucleotides agree with TRBD1. Trimming at V came to 6 bases and at J to 2 bases, leaving 9 bases not matched to a gene. The CDR3 length is 16 residues. CDR1 is MNHNY, CDR2 SVGAGI, per germline (reference sequence). CDR3 DNA: TGTGCCAGCAGGTACGGGGCAGGGGGCGGCAATCAGCCCCAGCATTTT. Amino acid sequence: CASRYGAGGGNQPQHF.

This clone was picked up a small number of times. The V call is TRBV11-2, the J call TRBJ1-6, with TRBD1 matching 7 bases. CDR1 and CDR2 (germline): SGHAT, FQNNGV. The CDR3 is 16 residues long. The ends lost 6 bases at V and 6 bases at J; junction bases unmatched: 11. CDR3 sequence (DNA): TGTGCCAGCAGGCACCTTCGGACAGGACGTAATTCACCCCTCCACTTT. It is translated as CASRHLRTGRNSPLHF.

The rearrangement links TRBV3-1 (or the pseudogene TRBV3-2) to TRBJ2-2; possibly TRBD1 for D (5 bases). Trimming removed 8 bases from V and 6 bases from J, with 19 bases in between. In germline, CDR1 is LGHDT, CDR2 YNNKEL (reference sequence). This CDR3 has 15 residues. The CDR3 sequence is CASSRGSGWPGELFF. CDR3 nucleotides: TGTGCCAGCTCTCGCGGTTCAGGGTGGCCCGGGGAGCTGTTTTTT.

The CDR3 DNA follows: TGTGCCAGCAGCTTAGCAGGCGGGACAGCCTACGAGCAGTACTTC. Protein sequence: CASSLAGGTAYEQYF. The rearrangement links TRBV7-9 to TRBJ2-7; tentative D call: TRBD1 (7 bases). The germline V gene has CDR1 SEHNR and CDR2 FQNEAQ (reference sequence). V lost 0 bases and J lost 2, with 11 bases in between. The CDR3 contains 15 residues. Filled out from reference TRBV7-9 and TRBJ2-7, the complete variable domain reads DTGVSQNPRHKITKRGQNVTFRCDPISEHNRLYWYRQTLGQGPEFLTYFQNEAQLEKSRLLSDRFSAERPKGSFSTLEIQRTEQGDSAMYLCASSLAGGTAYEQYFGPGTRLTVT.

The chain uses TRBV19 and TRBJ1-3; D perhaps matches TRBD1 (6 bases). V dropped 2 bases and J dropped 2 bases, with 10 bases sitting between them. CDR3 length: 15 amino acids. Germline V CDR1 and CDR2: LNHDA, SQIVND (reference sequence). CDR3 sequence (DNA): TGTGCCAGTAGTATACAGGGGTCTGCTGGAAACACCATATATTTT. Its translation: CASSIQGSAGNTIYF.

The chain carries TRBV11-2 and TRBJ2-3; no clear D gene. With 4 bases removed from V and 4 bases from J, the gap between germline ends came to 6 bases. Germline V gene sequence: CDR1 SGHAT, CDR2 FQNNGV. The CDR3 runs to 12 residues. Here the CDR3 reads CASSSMSDTQYF. The CDR3 region has the DNA TGTGCCAGCAGCTCAATGTCAGATACGCAGTATTTT.

The chain carries TRBV10-3 and TRBJ1-3; 9 bases line up with TRBD1. The CDR3 is made up of 14 amino acids. After removal of 7 bases from V and 2 bases from J, the junction contained 3 bases not matched to a gene. In germline, CDR1 is ENHRY, CDR2 SYGVKD. The CDR3 DNA follows: TGTGCCATCATGAGGACAGGGGCTGGAAACACCATATATTTT. It is translated as CAIMRTGAGNTIYF.

The V call is TRBV14, the J call TRBJ2-2; D possibly corresponds to TRBD2 (5 bases). Trimming took off 1 base at V and 6 bases at J, with 9 bases between the two ends. The CDR3 consists of 14 residues. Germline loops: CDR1 SGHDN, CDR2 FVKESK. CDR3 sequence: CASSQAGIPGELFF. The CDR3 DNA reads TGTGCCAGCAGCCAAGCGGGGATCCCCGGGGAGCTGTTTTTT. The variable domain in full, with the rest retrieved from reference TRBV14 and TRBJ2-2, is EAGVTQFPSHSVIEKGQTVTLRCDPISGHDNLYWYRRVMGKEIKFLLHFVKESKQDESGMPNNRFLAERTGGTYSTLKVQPAELEDSGVYFCASSQAGIPGELFFGEGSRLTVL.

V usage is TRBV3-1 (or the pseudogene TRBV3-2) and J usage is TRBJ1-1; a weak D match, TRBD1 (6 bases). Per the germline V gene, CDR1 is LGHDT and CDR2 is YNNKEL (reference sequence). Trimming pared 2 bases from V and 8 bases from J, leaving 9 bases between. This CDR3 spans 12 amino acids. CDR3 sequence: CASSQSDREAFF. The CDR3 DNA follows: TGTGCCAGCAGCCAATCAGACAGGGAAGCTTTCTTT.

V and J are TRBV5-6 and TRBJ1-1, with TRBD1 matching over 10 bases. This CDR3 has 15 amino acids. The germline gives CDR1 SGHDT, CDR2 YYEEEE. The junction had 4 bases not matched to a gene; V was cut back by 4 bases and J by 1 base. CDR3 region: CASSLRQGANTEAFF. The CDR3 DNA reads as TGTGCCAGCAGCCTAAGACAGGGGGCGAACACTGAAGCTTTCTTT.